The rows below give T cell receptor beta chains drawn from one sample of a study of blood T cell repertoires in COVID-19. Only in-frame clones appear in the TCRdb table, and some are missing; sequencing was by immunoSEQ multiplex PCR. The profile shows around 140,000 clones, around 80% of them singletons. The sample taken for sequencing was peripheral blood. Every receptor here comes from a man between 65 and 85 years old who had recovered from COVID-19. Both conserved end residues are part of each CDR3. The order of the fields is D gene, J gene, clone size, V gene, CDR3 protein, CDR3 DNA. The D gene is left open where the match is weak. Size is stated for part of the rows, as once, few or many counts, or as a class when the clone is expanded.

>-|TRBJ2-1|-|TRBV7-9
CASNTLSSASVYNEQFF
TGTGCCAGCAATACTCTCTCGTCGGCTAGCGTATACAATGAGCAGTTCTTC
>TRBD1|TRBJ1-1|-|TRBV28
CASSLVQGVIEAFF
TGTGCCAGCAGTTTGGTCCAGGGGGTAATTGAAGCTTTCTTT
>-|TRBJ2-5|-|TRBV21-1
CASIPLGLAGRGRETQYF
TGTGCCAGCATCCCCCTGGGACTAGCGGGGAGGGGGCGTGAGACCCAGTACTTC
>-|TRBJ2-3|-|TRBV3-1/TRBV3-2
CASSQGARTDTQYF
TGTGCCAGCAGCCAAGGGGCTCGCACAGATACGCAGTATTTT
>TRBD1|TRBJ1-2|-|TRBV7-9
CASRGTGPIFFGGYTF
TGTGCCAGCAGGGGGACAGGGCCCATCTTCTTCGGGGGCTACACCTTC
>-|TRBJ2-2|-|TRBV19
CASSTFLFGRDTGELFF
TGTGCCAGTAGTACTTTCCTCTTTGGCAGGGACACCGGGGAGCTGTTTTTT
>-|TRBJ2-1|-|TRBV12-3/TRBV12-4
CASRREGVNEQFF
TGTGCCAGCAGGAGGGAGGGGGTGAATGAGCAGTTCTTC
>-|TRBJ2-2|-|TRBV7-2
CASSAHYSGANTGELFF
TGTGCCAGCAGCGCCCACTACAGCGGAGCGAACACCGGGGAGCTGTTTTTT
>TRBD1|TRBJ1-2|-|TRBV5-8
CASSLERTGGRYYGYTF
TGTGCCAGCAGCTTGGAGCGGACAGGGGGGAGATACTATGGCTACACCTTC
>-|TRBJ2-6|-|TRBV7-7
CASSLGPVAGANVLTF
TGTGCCAGCAGCTTAGGTCCCGTTGCTGGGGCCAACGTCCTGACTTTC
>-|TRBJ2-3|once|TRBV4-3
CASSQEASPDFPTQYF
TGCGCCAGCAGCCAAGAGGCCTCTCCGGACTTTCCTACGCAGTATTTT
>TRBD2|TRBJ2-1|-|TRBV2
CASRLAEDNEQFF
TGTGCCAGCAGACTAGCGGAAGACAATGAGCAGTTCTTC
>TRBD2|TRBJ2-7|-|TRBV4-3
CASSRKTSGSQQYF
TGCGCCAGCAGCCGTAAGACTAGCGGGAGTCAGCAGTACTTC
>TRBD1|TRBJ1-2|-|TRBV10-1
CAGPRDRGGDGYTF
TGCGCCGGACCACGGGACAGGGGGGGAGATGGCTACACCTTC
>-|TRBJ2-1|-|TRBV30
CAWNNGGGTKYNEQFF
TGTGCCTGGAATAATGGGGGAGGAACTAAATATAATGAGCAGTTCTTC
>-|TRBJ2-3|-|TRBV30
CAWNLVSTDTQYF
TGTGCCTGGAACCTAGTTAGCACAGATACGCAGTATTTT
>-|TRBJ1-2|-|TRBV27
CASSSAPMRGGYTF
TGTGCCAGCAGTTCGGCTCCCATGAGAGGTGGCTACACCTTC
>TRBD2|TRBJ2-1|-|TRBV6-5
CASSLAGGNEQFF
TGTGCCAGCAGCCTAGCGGGAGGCAATGAGCAGTTCTTC
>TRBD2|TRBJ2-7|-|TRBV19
CASSYAGTSGRYEQYF
TGTGCCAGTAGCTATGCCGGGACTAGCGGGCGGTACGAGCAGTACTTC
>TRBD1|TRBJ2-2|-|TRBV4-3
CASSRQGTGELFF
TGCGCCAGCAGCCGACAGGGGACCGGGGAGCTGTTTTTT
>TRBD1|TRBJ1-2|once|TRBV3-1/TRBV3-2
CASSQDFRQGANYYGYTF
TGTGCCAGCAGCCAAGACTTCCGGCAGGGGGCGAATTACTATGGCTACACCTTC
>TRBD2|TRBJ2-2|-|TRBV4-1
CASSQGTSGTGELFF
TGCGCCAGCAGCCAGGGGACTAGCGGCACCGGGGAGCTGTTTTTT
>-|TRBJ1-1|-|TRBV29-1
CSVLIRTEAFF
TGCAGCGTTCTTATACGGACTGAAGCTTTCTTT
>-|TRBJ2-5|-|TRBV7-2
CASSYGGQETQYF
TGTGCCAGCAGCTACGGGGGCCAAGAGACCCAGTACTTC
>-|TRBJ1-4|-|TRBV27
CASRKQGQEKLFF
TGTGCCAGCAGGAAACAGGGCCAGGAAAAACTGTTTTTT
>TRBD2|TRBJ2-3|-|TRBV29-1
CSVLGLDFPDTQYF
TGCAGCGTTTTGGGACTAGACTTTCCAGATACGCAGTATTTT
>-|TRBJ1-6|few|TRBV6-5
CASSWDTNSPLHF
TGTGCCAGCAGTTGGGACACCAATTCACCCCTCCACTTT
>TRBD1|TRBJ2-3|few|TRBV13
CASSSRDRGQADTQYF
TGTGCCAGCAGCTCACGGGACAGGGGACAGGCGGATACGCAGTATTTT
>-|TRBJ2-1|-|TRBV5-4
CASRQLAGNYNEQFF
TGTGCCAGCAGACAACTCGCGGGAAACTACAATGAGCAGTTCTTC
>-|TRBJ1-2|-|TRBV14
CASSPRGYGYTF
TGTGCCAGCAGCCCCCGGGGCTATGGCTACACCTTC
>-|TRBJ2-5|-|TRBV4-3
CASSVTAQYQETQYF
TGCGCCAGCAGCGTGACAGCTCAGTACCAAGAGACCCAGTACTTC
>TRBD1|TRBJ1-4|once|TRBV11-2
CASSFLTIRGTGGNEKLFF
TGTGCCAGCAGCTTCCTAACAATTAGGGGGACAGGCGGTAATGAAAAACTGTTTTTT
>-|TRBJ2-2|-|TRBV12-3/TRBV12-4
CASSLLGPGELFF
TGTGCCAGCAGTTTATTGGGGCCCGGGGAGCTGTTTTTT
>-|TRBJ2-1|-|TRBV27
CASSSFEGSYNEQFF
TGTGCCAGCAGTTCTTTTGAGGGTTCCTACAATGAGCAGTTCTTC
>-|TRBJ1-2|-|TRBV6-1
CASSEAYGQPYGYTF
TGTGCCAGCAGTGAAGCCTACGGACAGCCCTATGGCTACACCTTC
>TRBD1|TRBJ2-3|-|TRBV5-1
CASSPGQGARTDTQYF
TGCGCCAGCAGCCCTGGACAGGGGGCACGCACAGATACGCAGTATTTT
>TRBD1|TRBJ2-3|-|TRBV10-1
CASSAAGGYTDTQYF
TGCGCCAGCAGTGCGGCAGGGGGCTATACAGATACGCAGTATTTT
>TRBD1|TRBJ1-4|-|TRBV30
CAWSVRRTTRGVEKLFF
TGTGCCTGGAGTGTTCGTCGGACAACCAGGGGGGTTGAAAAACTGTTTTTT
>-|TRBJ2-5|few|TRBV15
CATSRDRAQETQYF
TGTGCCACCAGCAGAGATCGAGCGCAAGAGACCCAGTACTTC
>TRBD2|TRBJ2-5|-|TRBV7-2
CASSSTQLAFVETQYF
TGTGCCAGCAGCTCCACCCAACTAGCGTTCGTGGAGACCCAGTACTTC
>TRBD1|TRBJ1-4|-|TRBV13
CASSSGQGDEKLFF
TGTGCCAGCAGCTCAGGACAGGGGGATGAAAAACTGTTTTTT
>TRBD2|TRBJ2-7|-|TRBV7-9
CASSPGTSGRPWEQYF
TGTGCCAGCAGCCCTGGGACTAGCGGGAGGCCGTGGGAGCAGTACTTC
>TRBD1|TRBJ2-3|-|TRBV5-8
CASSPDRGRPDTQYF
TGTGCCAGCAGCCCAGACAGGGGAAGGCCAGATACGCAGTATTTT